This T cell receptor beta chain is drawn from a study of control samples from healthy donors and cancer patients. This clone was observed once. Germline-derived CDR1 and CDR2 are MNHEY and SMNVEV (reference sequence). CDR3 length: 16 amino acids. V lost 0 bases, J lost 6 bases, and 12 bases lay in between. Some clones are missing from TCRdb's copy, which holds only in-frame ones; the method was immunoSEQ multiplex PCR. The table lists about 40,000 clones, 92% of them singletons. The chain recombines TRBV27 with TRBJ1-6; tentatively, D is TRBD1 (6 bases). The sequence came from a woman aged 45-59 years in good health. Sequencing was done on a sample of blood. The CDR3 here is CASSLSTGHLNSPLHF. CDR3 nucleotide sequence: TGTGCCAGCAGTTTATCGACGGGACACCTTAATTCACCCCTCCACTTT.